The sequence of this T cell receptor (beta chain) was determined in a study of blood T cells in healthy people across ages. Broader study findings: Naive CD4+ cell counts and diversity both ran higher in long-lived than in aged donors.

Between the trimmed V and J ends, which lost 0 bases and 6 bases, there was a span of 12 bases. The CDR3 runs 15 residues. Germline V gene data show CDR1 as SGHRS and CDR2 as YFSETQ. This clonotype was seen a few times. As yet, its antigen is unknown. Primers used in a second PCR of roughly 7 to 12 cycles were a sample-barcoded 5' primer and a J-beta primer mix. MiXCR, run by TCRdb on the 5' RACE reads, gives a single entry per CDR3 protein. In the table there are fewer than 2,000,000 distinct CDR3 sequences, approximately 39% of which are singletons. Material for sequencing was blood. The chain has TRBV5-1 and TRBJ2-2; D is possibly TRBD2 (6 bases). The sequence was obtained from a human donor in good health. The CDR3 here is CASSLVLASPGELFF. In DNA, the CDR3 is TGCGCCAGCAGCTTGGTGCTAGCGAGTCCCGGGGAGCTGTTTTTT.